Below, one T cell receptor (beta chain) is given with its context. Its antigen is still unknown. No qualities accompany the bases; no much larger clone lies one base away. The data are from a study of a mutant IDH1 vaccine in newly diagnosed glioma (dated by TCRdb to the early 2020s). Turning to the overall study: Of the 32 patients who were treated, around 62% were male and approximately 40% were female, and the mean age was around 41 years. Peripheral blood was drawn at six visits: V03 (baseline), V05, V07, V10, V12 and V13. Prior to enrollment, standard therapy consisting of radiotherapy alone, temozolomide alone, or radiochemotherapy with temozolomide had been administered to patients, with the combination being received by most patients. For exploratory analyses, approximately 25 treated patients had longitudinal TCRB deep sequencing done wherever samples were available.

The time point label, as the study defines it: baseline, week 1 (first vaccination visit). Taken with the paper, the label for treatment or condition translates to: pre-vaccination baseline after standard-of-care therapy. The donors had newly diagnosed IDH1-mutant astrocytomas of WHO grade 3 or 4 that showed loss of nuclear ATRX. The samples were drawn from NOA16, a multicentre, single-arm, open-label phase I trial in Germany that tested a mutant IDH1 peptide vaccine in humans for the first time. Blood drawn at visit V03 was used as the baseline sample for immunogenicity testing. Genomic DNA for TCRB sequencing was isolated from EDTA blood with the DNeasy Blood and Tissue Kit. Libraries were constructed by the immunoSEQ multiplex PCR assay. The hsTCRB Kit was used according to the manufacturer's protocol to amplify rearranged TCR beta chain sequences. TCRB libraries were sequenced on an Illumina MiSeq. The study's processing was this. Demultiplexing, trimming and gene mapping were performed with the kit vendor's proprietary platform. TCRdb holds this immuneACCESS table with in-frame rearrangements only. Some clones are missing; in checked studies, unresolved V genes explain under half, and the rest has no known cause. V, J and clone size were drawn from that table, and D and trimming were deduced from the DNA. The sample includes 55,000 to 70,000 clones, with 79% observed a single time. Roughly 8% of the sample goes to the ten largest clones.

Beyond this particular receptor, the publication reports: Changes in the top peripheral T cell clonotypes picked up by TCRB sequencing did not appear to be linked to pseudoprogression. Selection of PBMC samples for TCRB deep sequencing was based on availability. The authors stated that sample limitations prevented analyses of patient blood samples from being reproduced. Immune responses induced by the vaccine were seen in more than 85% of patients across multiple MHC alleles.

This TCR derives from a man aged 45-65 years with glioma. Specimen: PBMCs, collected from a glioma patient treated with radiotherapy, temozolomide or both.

The base sequence is TGTGCCAGCAGTTTCGGGACAGCCCCCACCGGGGAGCTGTTTTTT. Its product reads: CASSFGTAPTGELFF. The V and J segments used are TRBV27 and TRBJ2-2; 7 bases in the middle match TRBD1. Looking up the germline V gene (reference sequence) yields CDR1 MNHEY and CDR2 SMNVEV. V is cut back by 3 bases and J by 4 bases, with 5 bases in the junction unmatched. Its CDR3 holds 15 amino acids, cysteine through phenylalanine. Only the CDR3 region is kept as DNA, spanning 45 bases read in frame from base 1.